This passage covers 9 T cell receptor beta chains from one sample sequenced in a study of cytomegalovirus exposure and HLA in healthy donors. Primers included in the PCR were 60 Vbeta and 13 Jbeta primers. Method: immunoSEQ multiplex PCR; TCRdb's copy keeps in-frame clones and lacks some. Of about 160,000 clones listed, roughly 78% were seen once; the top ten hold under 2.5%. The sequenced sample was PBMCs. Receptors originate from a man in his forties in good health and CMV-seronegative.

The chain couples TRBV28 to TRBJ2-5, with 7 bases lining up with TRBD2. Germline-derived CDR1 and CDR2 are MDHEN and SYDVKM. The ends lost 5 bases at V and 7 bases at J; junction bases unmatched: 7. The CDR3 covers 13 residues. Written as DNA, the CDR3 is TGTGCCAGCAGTCCTAGCGGTTCGGGGACCCAGTACTTC. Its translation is CASSPSGSGTQYF.

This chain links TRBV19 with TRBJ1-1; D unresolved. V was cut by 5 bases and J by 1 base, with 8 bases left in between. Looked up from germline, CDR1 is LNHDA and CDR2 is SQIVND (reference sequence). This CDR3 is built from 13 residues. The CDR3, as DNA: TGTGCCAGTAGTCCCCAGCGGAACACTGAAGCTTTCTTT. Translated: CASSPQRNTEAFF.

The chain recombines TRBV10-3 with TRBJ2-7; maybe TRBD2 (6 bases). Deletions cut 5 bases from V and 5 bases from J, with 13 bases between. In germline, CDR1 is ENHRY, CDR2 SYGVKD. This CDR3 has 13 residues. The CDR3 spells CAISPEGTHEQYF. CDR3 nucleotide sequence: TGTGCCATCAGTCCGGAGGGTACCCACGAGCAGTACTTC.

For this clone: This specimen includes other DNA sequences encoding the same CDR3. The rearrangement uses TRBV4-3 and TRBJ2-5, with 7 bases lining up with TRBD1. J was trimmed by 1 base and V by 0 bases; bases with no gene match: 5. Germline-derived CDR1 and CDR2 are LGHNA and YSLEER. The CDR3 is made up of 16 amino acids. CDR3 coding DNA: TGCGCCAGCAGCCAAGACCCGGGACAGCCCCAAGAGACCCAGTACTTC. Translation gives CASSQDPGQPQETQYF.

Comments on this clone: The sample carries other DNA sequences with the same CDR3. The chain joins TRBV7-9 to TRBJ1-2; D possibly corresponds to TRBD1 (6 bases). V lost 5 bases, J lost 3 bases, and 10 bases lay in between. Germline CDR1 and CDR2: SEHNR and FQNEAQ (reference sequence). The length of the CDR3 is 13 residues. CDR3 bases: TGTGCCAGCAGCCCGAGGACAGACTATGGCTACACCTTC. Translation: CASSPRTDYGYTF.

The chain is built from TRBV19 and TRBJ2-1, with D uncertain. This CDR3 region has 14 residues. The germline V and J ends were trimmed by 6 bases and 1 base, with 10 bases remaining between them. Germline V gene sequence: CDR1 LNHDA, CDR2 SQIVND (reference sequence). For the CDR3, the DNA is TGTGCCAGTAGCCGCGCCAATTCCTACAATGAGCAGTTCTTC. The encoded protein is CASSRANSYNEQFF.

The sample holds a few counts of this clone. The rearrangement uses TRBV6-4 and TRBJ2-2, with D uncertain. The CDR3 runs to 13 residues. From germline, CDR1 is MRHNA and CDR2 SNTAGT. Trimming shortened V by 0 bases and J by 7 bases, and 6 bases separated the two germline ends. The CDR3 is CASSDSSIGELFF. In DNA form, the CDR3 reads TGTGCCAGCAGTGACTCGAGTATCGGGGAGCTGTTTTTT.

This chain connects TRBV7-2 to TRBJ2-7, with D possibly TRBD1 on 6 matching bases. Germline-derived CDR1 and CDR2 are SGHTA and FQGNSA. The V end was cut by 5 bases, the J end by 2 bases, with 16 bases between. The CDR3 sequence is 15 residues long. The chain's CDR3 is CASSATGTITYEQYF. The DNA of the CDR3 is TGTGCCAGCAGCGCAACAGGGACAATTACCTACGAGCAGTACTTC. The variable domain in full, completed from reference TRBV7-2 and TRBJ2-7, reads GAGVSQSPSNKVTEKGKDVELRCDPISGHTALYWYRQSLGQGLEFLIYFQGNSAPDKSGLPSDRFSAERTGGSVSTLTIQRTQQEDSAVYLCASSATGTITYEQYFGPGTRLTVT.

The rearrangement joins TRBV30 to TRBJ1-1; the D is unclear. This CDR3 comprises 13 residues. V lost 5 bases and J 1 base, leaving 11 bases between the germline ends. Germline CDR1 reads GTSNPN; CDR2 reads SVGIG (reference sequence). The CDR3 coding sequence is TGTGCCTGGGCCGCTTCGGGGAACACTGAAGCTTTCTTT. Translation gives CAWAASGNTEAFF. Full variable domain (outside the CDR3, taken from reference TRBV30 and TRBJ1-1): SQTIHQWPATLVQPVGSPLSLECTVEGTSNPNLYWYRQAAGRGLQLLFYSVGIGQISSEVPQNLSASRPQDRQFILSSKKLLLSDSGFYLCAWAASGNTEAFFGQGTRLTVV.